These 32 T cell receptor beta chains were all obtained from the same sample, sequenced in a study of OX40 agonist ivuxolimab in advanced cancers. Only in-frame clones appear in the TCRdb table, and some are missing; sequencing was by immunoSEQ multiplex PCR. The sample records 92,000 or so clones, roughly 80% being singletons. Material: CD4+ or CD8+ T cells sorted from blood, obtained in a trial of the OX40 agonist ivuxolimab. The receptors were gathered from an adult with an advanced solid tumor such as melanoma, head and neck, liver or kidney cancer.

CDR3 DNA: TGTGCCATCAGGACAGGGGGCAGCGATACGCAGTATTTT. Residues: CAIRTGGSDTQYF. The chain employs TRBV10-3 and TRBJ2-3; 10 bases line up with TRBD1. The V gene's germline CDR1 is ENHRY and CDR2 SYGVKD. This CDR3 is 13 amino acids long. V shed 6 bases and J 6 bases; nucleotides not matched to a gene: 3.

This rearrangement joins TRBV6-6 to TRBJ2-4, with D unclear. Trimming shortened V by 10 bases and J by 5 bases, and 15 bases separated the two germline ends. Per the germline V gene, CDR1 is MNHNY and CDR2 is SVGAGI (reference sequence). The CDR3 spans 13 residues. The CDR3, as DNA: TGTGCCACCGTCCCGTTCAGCGAAAACATTCAGTACTTC. Protein sequence: CATVPFSENIQYF.

This clone showed up just a few times. The CDR3 is CASSVGAPTNEKLFF. The CDR3 coding sequence is TGTGCCAGCAGCGTAGGGGCCCCAACTAATGAAAAACTGTTTTTT. This chain links TRBV9 with TRBJ1-4, with D uncertain. The germline gives CDR1 SGDLS, CDR2 YYNGEE. V gave up 0 bases and J gave up 0 bases, with 6 bases separating them. This CDR3 has 15 residues.

The rearrangement joins TRBV4-1 to TRBJ1-2, with unresolved D. The CDR3 has 14 amino acids. Trimming pared 0 bases from V and 1 base from J, leaving 6 bases between. Germline lookup yields CDR1 MGHRA and CDR2 YSYEKL. The chain's CDR3 is CASSQDQSNYGYTF. Written as DNA, the CDR3 is TGCGCCAGCAGCCAAGATCAGAGTAACTATGGCTACACCTTC.

The chain uses TRBV15 and TRBJ2-2; 7 bases line up with TRBD1. V gave up 3 bases and J gave up 6 bases; unmatched junction bases: 7. The CDR3 extends over 15 amino acids. CDR1 and CDR2 (germline): LNHNV, YYDKDF (reference sequence). The CDR3 region has the DNA TGTGCCACCAGCAGTAGGATCGGGACAGCCGGGGAGCTGTTTTTT. Protein: CATSSRIGTAGELFF.

The rearrangement joins TRBV4-3 to TRBJ2-1; TRBD2 agrees at 10 bases. The CDR3 spans 15 residues. After removal of 1 base from V and 7 bases from J, the junction contained 4 bases not matched to a gene. Germline-derived CDR1 and CDR2 are LGHNA and YSLEER. In nucleotides, the CDR3 is TGCGCCAGCAGCCAAGTCAGCGGGGGGGTTAATGAGCAGTTCTTC. Translating it yields CASSQVSGGVNEQFF.

CDR3 in amino acids: CSGGKGTGLREQYF. CDR3 coding DNA: TGCAGCGGGGGGAAAGGGACAGGGCTCCGTGAGCAGTACTTC. The V call is TRBV29-1, the J call TRBJ2-7, with 9 positions matching TRBD1. Germline CDR1 and CDR2: SQVTM and ANQGSEA. V lost 7 bases to trimming and J lost 7 bases; unmatched junction nucleotides: 14. The CDR3 covers 14 residues.

The V call is TRBV7-9, the J call TRBJ2-1, with TRBD2 as a possible D gene (6 bases). V was cut by 1 base and J by 5 bases, with 9 bases left in between. Germline V lookup: CDR1 SEHNR, CDR2 FQNEAQ (reference sequence). The CDR3 has 14 residues. In nucleotides, the CDR3 is TGTGCCAGCAGCTTAGTACTAGCTAACAATGAGCAGTTCTTC. Protein sequence: CASSLVLANNEQFF. Supplemented by reference TRBV7-9 and TRBJ2-1, the full variable domain reads DTGVSQNPRHKITKRGQNVTFRCDPISEHNRLYWYRQTLGQGPEFLTYFQNEAQLEKSRLLSDRFSAERPKGSFSTLEIQRTEQGDSAMYLCASSLVLANNEQFFGPGTRLTVL.

V and J are TRBV6-5 and TRBJ2-1; possible D gene TRBD1, 5 bases. The germline V and J ends were trimmed by 0 bases and 6 bases, with 15 bases remaining between them. CDR3 length: 16 residues. Per the germline V gene, CDR1 is MNHEY and CDR2 is SVGAGI. The CDR3, as DNA: TGTGCCAGCAGTTACTCTTTGACTTCAGGGTCCAATGAGCAGTTCTTC. It codes for CASSYSLTSGSNEQFF.

The V call is TRBV5-6, the J call TRBJ1-6; maybe TRBD1 (6 bases). V lost 3 bases to trimming and J lost 7 bases, with 11 bases between them. This CDR3 spans 14 amino acids. CDR1 and CDR2 from the germline V gene are SGHDT and YYEEEE. The CDR3 DNA reads TGTGCCAGCAGCTCCCGAACAGGGAATTCACCCCTCCACTTT. It codes for CASSSRTGNSPLHF.

This clone was seen just once. The chain employs TRBV14 and TRBJ2-7; weak D call: TRBD1 (5 bases). Per the germline V gene, CDR1 is SGHDN and CDR2 is FVKESK. V lost 5 bases, J lost 2 bases, and 13 bases lay in between. The CDR3 runs to 14 residues. The CDR3 region is CASSYGALTYEQYF. The CDR3 region has the DNA TGTGCCAGCAGCTATGGGGCATTAACCTACGAGCAGTACTTC.

This clone showed up just a few times. V gene TRBV18 combines with J gene TRBJ1-1; possibly TRBD1 for D (5 bases). This CDR3 has 13 amino acids. Germline V CDR1 and CDR2: KGHSH, LQKENI. Between the trimmed V and J ends, which lost 8 bases and 0 bases, there was a span of 10 bases. The CDR3: CASNGAMNTEAFF. The DNA of the CDR3 is TGTGCCAGCAACGGGGCCATGAACACTGAAGCTTTCTTT.

The chain is built from TRBV2 and TRBJ2-4; D gene uncertain. Germline CDR1 and CDR2: SNHLY and FYNNEI. The CDR3 covers 14 residues. V lost 10 bases to trimming and J lost 0 bases, with 13 bases between them. DNA of the CDR3: TGTGCCACTGCTATGGGCGGAGCCAAAAACATTCAGTACTTC. Its translation is CATAMGGAKNIQYF.

The gene calls are TRBV6-5 and TRBJ2-2, with 7 bases lining up with TRBD2. This CDR3 region has 15 residues. The germline CDR1 and CDR2 sequences are MNHEY and SVGAGI. V shed 5 bases, J shed 0 bases, and the junction held 3 bases outside the gene matches. CDR3 protein: CASSRTSANTGELFF. DNA for the CDR3: TGTGCCAGCAGTCGCACTAGCGCGAACACCGGGGAGCTGTTTTTT.

The chain's CDR3 is CASSTTSGRGETQYF. The CDR3 DNA reads TGTGCCAGTAGTACGACTAGCGGGAGAGGAGAGACCCAGTACTTC. The chain links TRBV19 to TRBJ2-5; TRBD2 agrees at 12 bases. The CDR3 spans 15 residues. After removal of 4 bases from V and 4 bases from J, the junction contained 4 bases not matched to a gene. Germline V gives CDR1 LNHDA, CDR2 SQIVND (reference sequence). Looking up the rest from reference TRBV19 and TRBJ2-5 gives the full variable domain: DGGITQSPKYLFRKEGQNVTLSCEQNLNHDAMYWYRQDPGQGLRLIYYSQIVNDFQKGDIAEGYSVSREKKESFPLTVTSAQKNPTAFYLCASSTTSGRGETQYFGPGTRLLVL.

This clone has a handful of counts. The chain is built from TRBV11-1 and TRBJ2-2; the D gene is possibly TRBD2 (5 bases). Between the trimmed V and J ends, which lost 6 bases and 0 bases, there was a span of 14 bases. CDR3 length equals 16 residues. Germline CDR1 reads SGHAT; CDR2 reads FQDESV (reference sequence). The CDR3 protein is CASRGSQFANTGELFF. The CDR3 region has the DNA TGTGCCAGCAGGGGGAGCCAGTTCGCGAACACCGGGGAGCTGTTTTTT.

The V call is TRBV5-6, the J call TRBJ2-7; maybe TRBD2 (6 bases). This CDR3 is 18 amino acids long. Trimming took 4 bases from V and 3 from J, leaving 26 bases between them. Germline values: CDR1 SGHDT, CDR2 YYEEEE. CDR3 sequence: CASSTRRWGEKGFYEQYF. DNA of the CDR3: TGTGCCAGCAGCACTCGCCGGTGGGGGGAGAAGGGTTTCTACGAGCAGTACTTC.

The V and J genes are TRBV6-5 and TRBJ1-2; 11 bases are shared with TRBD1. V lost 6 bases, J lost 8 bases, and 8 bases stayed unmatched. The CDR3 extends over 14 amino acids. Per germline, CDR1 MNHEY and CDR2 SVGAGI. CDR3 in DNA: TGTGCCAGCAGCCGCGGGACAGGGGGAGGGGGCTACACCTTC. This sequence encodes CASSRGTGGGGYTF.

This chain links TRBV7-9 with TRBJ2-7; 10 bases agree with TRBD2. Unmatched junction bases numbered 4, after V lost 6 bases and J lost 2 bases. The CDR3 is made up of 14 amino acids. The germline V gene encodes CDR1 SEHNR and CDR2 FQNEAQ (reference sequence). CDR3 in DNA: TGTGCCAGCAGTCTAGCGGGAGTAGCCTACGAGCAGTACTTC. Translating gives CASSLAGVAYEQYF.

This chain joins TRBV27 and TRBJ1-1; TRBD1 matches 7 bases. Per germline, CDR1 MNHEY and CDR2 SMNVEV (reference sequence). V shed 1 base, J shed 3 bases, and the junction held 11 bases outside the gene matches. This CDR3 has 17 amino acids. CDR3 sequence (DNA): TGTGCCAGCAGTTTATTCAGTCAGGGGGTCGATCACACTGAAGCTTTCTTT. It specifies CASSLFSQGVDHTEAFF.

On this clone itself: This sample includes further DNA sequences coding for the same CDR3. The chain uses TRBV14 and TRBJ1-2; tentatively, D is TRBD1 (6 bases). V was shortened by 4 bases and J by 5 bases, with 11 bases between the two germline ends. Germline CDR1 is SGHDN and CDR2 is FVKESK. This CDR3 region has 13 residues. CDR3 region: CASSPQGLYGYTF. The CDR3 DNA follows: TGTGCCAGCAGCCCACAGGGATTGTATGGCTACACCTTC.

The chain employs TRBV5-1 and TRBJ2-7; TRBD1 agrees at 10 bases. J was trimmed by 5 bases and V by 5 bases; bases with no gene match: 7. CDR3 length: 14 amino acids. Germline values: CDR1 SGHRS, CDR2 YFSETQ. CDR3 residues: CASRKTGGFDEQYF. DNA of the CDR3: TGCGCCAGCAGGAAGACAGGGGGCTTCGACGAGCAGTACTTC.

The chain uses TRBV5-6 and TRBJ1-2; D might be TRBD1 (5 bases). The CDR3 totals 13 residues. Germline loops: CDR1 SGHDT, CDR2 YYEEEE. The V and J ends lost 5 bases and 3 bases respectively, with 11 bases between them. CDR3 sequence (DNA): TGTGCCAGCAGTTGGATGGGGGACTATGGCTACACCTTC. This encodes CASSWMGDYGYTF.

The V gene is TRBV4-1, the J gene TRBJ2-7, with D perhaps TRBD2 (6 bases). The CDR3 has 15 residues. The germline gives CDR1 MGHRA, CDR2 YSYEKL. The V and J ends lost 0 bases and 3 bases respectively, with 12 bases between them. CDR3 bases: TGCGCCAGCAGCCAAGATTCGGGGGAAAGCTACGAGCAGTACTTC. Protein product: CASSQDSGESYEQYF.

In its sample, this clone was seen once. The gene calls are TRBV25-1 and TRBJ1-2; a weak D match, TRBD1 (6 bases). The V gene lost 6 bases and the J gene lost 5 bases, with 16 bases spanning the gap. Germline V gives CDR1 MGHDK, CDR2 SYGVNS. The CDR3 is 14 residues long. This CDR3 is CASRDDRTSYGYTF. The CDR3 DNA reads as TGTGCCAGCAGAGACGACAGGACTTCGTATGGCTACACCTTC.

The chain combines TRBV6-6 with TRBJ2-3, with D hard to call. The CDR3 is made up of 14 amino acids. Per germline, CDR1 MNHNY and CDR2 SVGAGI (reference sequence). Trimming took off 2 bases at V and 6 bases at J, with 12 bases between the two ends. CDR3 in amino acids: CASSYGLKTDTQYF. CDR3 nucleotides: TGTGCCAGCAGTTACGGGTTAAAGACGGATACGCAGTATTTT.

The chain is built from TRBV27 and TRBJ2-7, with D perhaps assigned TRBD1 or TRBD2 (6 bases each). V lost 5 bases and J 2 bases, leaving 19 bases between the germline ends. Germline-derived CDR1 and CDR2 are MNHEY and SMNVEV (reference sequence). The CDR3 is 16 residues long. CDR3 sequence reads: CASSPTRGDLTYEQYF. The DNA for the CDR3 is TGTGCCAGCAGTCCGACGAGGGGGGACCTTACCTACGAGCAGTACTTC.

The J gene is TRBJ1-5, the V gene TRBV5-8; TRBD1 might be the D (6 bases). Trimming cost V 4 bases and J 0 bases, with 14 bases left between them. CDR1 and CDR2 from the germline V gene are SGHTS and YDEGEE. The CDR3 covers 16 residues. CDR3 in amino acids: CASSPKGVPSNQPQHF. In DNA, the CDR3 is TGTGCCAGCAGCCCCAAGGGGGTACCTAGCAATCAGCCCCAGCATTTT.

The rearrangement joins TRBV7-6 to TRBJ2-6; 8 bases are shared with TRBD1. CDR1 is SGHVS and CDR2 is FNYEAQ in the germline V gene. Trimming at V came to 7 bases and at J to 0 bases, leaving 5 bases not matched to a gene. CDR3 length: 16 residues. The CDR3 is CASTGTGLSGANVLTF. For the CDR3, the DNA is TGTGCCAGCACCGGGACAGGCCTCTCTGGGGCCAACGTCCTGACTTTC.

The CDR3 protein is CSALRTGGHNEQFF. As DNA, the CDR3 is TGCAGCGCCCTCCGGACAGGGGGCCACAATGAGCAGTTCTTC. The J gene is TRBJ2-1, the V gene TRBV29-1, with TRBD1 matching 11 bases. Trimming removed 7 bases from V and 5 bases from J; junction bases left unmatched: 7. CDR1 and CDR2 from the germline V gene are SQVTM and ANQGSEA. CDR3 length equals 14 residues.

The rearrangement joins TRBV9 to TRBJ1-5, with a tentative D call TRBD1 (6 bases). Germline V gene data show CDR1 as SGDLS and CDR2 as YYNGEE. CDR3 size: 14 residues. V lost 3 bases and J 6 bases, leaving 13 bases between the germline ends. CDR3 residues: CASSGGGGVQPQHF. As DNA, the CDR3 is TGTGCCAGCAGCGGAGGAGGGGGGGTTCAGCCCCAGCATTTT. Full variable domain (remainder filled in from reference TRBV9 and TRBJ1-5): DSGVTQTPKHLITATGQRVTLRCSPRSGDLSVYWYQQSLDQGLQFLIQYYNGEERAKGNILERFSAQQFPDLHSELNLSSLELGDSALYFCASSGGGGVQPQHFGDGTRLSIL.

The V gene is TRBV9, the J gene TRBJ2-1; D not certain. Per the germline V gene, CDR1 is SGDLS and CDR2 is YYNGEE. The CDR3 runs to 16 residues. V was cut by 0 bases and J by 0 bases, with 10 bases left in between. The CDR3 DNA sequence: TGTGCCAGCAGCGTAGGAATCTCGAGCTCCTACAATGAGCAGTTCTTC. Residues: CASSVGISSSYNEQFF.